The clone carrying this T cell receptor beta chain was counted a few times. Its antigen is unidentified. This record belongs to a study of shared clonotypes between healthy human individuals. Notes on the study in general: How much donors shared clonotypes was expected to be affected by sequencing depth. Represented diversity, genetic and exposure-history alike, was limited by few donors.

Method: immunoSEQ multiplex PCR; TCRdb's copy keeps in-frame clones and lacks some. The sample lists around 1,000,000 clones; approximately 75% were seen once. Trimming removed 0 bases at V and 6 bases at J, with 14 bases between. This CDR3 contains 15 residues. Germline V gives CDR1 SGHAT, CDR2 FQNNGV. The sequenced material came from memory CD4+ T cells from PBMCs. Subset noted: CD45RA-negative fraction. This TCR was sampled from a man in his late teens or twenties in good health. Some clones in this sample may be carry-over from other donors' samples. The V and J genes are TRBV11-2 and TRBJ1-2; the D gene is possibly TRBD1 (6 bases). CDR3 in amino acids: CASSLDFGRGNGYTF. The CDR3 coding sequence is TGTGCCAGCAGCTTAGATTTCGGCAGGGGTAATGGCTACACCTTC.